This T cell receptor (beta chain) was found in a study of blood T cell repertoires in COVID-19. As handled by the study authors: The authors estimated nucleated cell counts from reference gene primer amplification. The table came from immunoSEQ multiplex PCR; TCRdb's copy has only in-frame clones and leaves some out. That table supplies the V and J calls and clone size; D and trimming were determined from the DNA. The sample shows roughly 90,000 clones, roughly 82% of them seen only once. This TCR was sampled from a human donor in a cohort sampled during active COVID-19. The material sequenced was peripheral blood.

The CDR3 here is CAISGLGQDTGELFF. The CDR3 DNA is TGTGCCATCAGTGGGCTGGGGCAGGACACCGGGGAGCTGTTTTTT. The chain combines TRBV10-3 with TRBJ2-2; a weak D match, TRBD1 (5 bases). CDR1 is ENHRY and CDR2 is SYGVKD in the germline V gene. V lost 4 bases and J 3 bases, leaving 12 bases between the germline ends. CDR3 size: 15 residues.